This T cell receptor beta chain was identified in a study of radiotherapy plus CTLA-4 blockade in lung cancer. Background on the study: Patients showed objective responses in about 20% of cases, and disease control was achieved by 31%. Whole-study results and caveats: Strongest reported response predictors: early blood clone changes and post-radiation interferon-beta.

Each patient with chemo-refractory metastatic non-small-cell lung cancer was treated with focal radiation plus CTLA-4 blockade using ipilimumab. Concerning this clone: Antigen specificity is unknown.

Produced via immunoSEQ multiplex PCR; TCRdb's table is partial and in-frame only. The sample includes about 50,000 clones, around 73% of them seen just once. The germline V gene has CDR1 MNHNS and CDR2 SASEGT. The V end lost 5 bases, the J end lost 5 bases, and 11 bases lay between the germline ends. This CDR3 has 13 residues. The clonotype comes from a human donor with non-small cell lung cancer who had a complete response to radiotherapy plus ipilimumab. V gene TRBV6-1 combines with J gene TRBJ2-3, with D perhaps TRBD2 (6 bases). The sequences come from peripheral blood, collected from a patient treated with radiotherapy plus ipilimumab. The CDR3 sequence is CASSRQGGDTQYF. The CDR3 bases are TGTGCCAGCAGTCGGCAGGGAGGAGATACGCAGTATTTT.